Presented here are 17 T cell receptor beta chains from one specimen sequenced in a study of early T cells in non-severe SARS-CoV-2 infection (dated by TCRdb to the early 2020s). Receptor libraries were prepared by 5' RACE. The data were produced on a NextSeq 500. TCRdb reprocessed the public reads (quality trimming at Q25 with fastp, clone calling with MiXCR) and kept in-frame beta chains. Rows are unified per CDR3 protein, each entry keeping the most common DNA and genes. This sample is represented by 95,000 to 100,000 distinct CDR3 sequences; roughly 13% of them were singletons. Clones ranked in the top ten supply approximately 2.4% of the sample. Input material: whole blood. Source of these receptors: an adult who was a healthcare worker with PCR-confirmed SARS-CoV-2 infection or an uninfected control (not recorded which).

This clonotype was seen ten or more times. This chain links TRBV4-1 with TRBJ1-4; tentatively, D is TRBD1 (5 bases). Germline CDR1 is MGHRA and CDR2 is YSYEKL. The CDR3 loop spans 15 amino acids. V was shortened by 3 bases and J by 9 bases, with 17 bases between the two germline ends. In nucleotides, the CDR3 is TGCGCCAGCAGCCAGGGGGACCGAGCAGGGAAAAAACTGTTTTTT. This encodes CASSQGDRAGKKLFF.

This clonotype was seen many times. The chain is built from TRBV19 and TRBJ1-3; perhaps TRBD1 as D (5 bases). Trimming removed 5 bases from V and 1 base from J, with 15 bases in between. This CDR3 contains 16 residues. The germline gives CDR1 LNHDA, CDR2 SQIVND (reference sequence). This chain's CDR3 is CASSDRQPGSGNTIYF. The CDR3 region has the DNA TGTGCCAGTAGTGACCGACAGCCCGGGTCTGGAAACACCATATATTTT.

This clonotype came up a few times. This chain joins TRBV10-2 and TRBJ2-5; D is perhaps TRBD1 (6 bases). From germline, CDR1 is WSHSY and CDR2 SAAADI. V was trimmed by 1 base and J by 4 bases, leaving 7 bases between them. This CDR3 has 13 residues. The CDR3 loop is CASSEWGRETQYF. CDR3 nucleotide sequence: TGCGCCAGCAGTGAGTGGGGGCGAGAGACCCAGTACTTC.

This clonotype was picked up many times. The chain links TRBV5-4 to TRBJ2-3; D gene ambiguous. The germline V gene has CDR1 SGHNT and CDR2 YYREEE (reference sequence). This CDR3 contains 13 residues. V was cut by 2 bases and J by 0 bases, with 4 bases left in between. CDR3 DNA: TGTGCCAGCAGCTTACCTAGCACAGATACGCAGTATTTT. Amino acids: CASSLPSTDTQYF.

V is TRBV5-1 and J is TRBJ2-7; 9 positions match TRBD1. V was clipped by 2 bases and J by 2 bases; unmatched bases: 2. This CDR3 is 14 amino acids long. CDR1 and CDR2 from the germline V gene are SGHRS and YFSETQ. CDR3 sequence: CASSFRQGAYEQYF. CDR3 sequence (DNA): TGCGCCAGCAGCTTTCGACAGGGGGCCTACGAGCAGTACTTC.

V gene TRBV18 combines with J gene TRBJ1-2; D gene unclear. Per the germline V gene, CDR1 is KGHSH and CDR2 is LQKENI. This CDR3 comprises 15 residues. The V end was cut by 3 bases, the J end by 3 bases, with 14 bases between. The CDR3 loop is CASSPDMDLYYGYTF. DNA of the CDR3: TGTGCCAGCTCACCGGATATGGACCTTTACTATGGCTACACCTTC.

The CDR3 DNA sequence: TGCAGTGCTAGAGATCCCAGGGGAGGGGAGACCCAGTACTTC. Its translation: CSARDPRGGETQYF. The genes are TRBV20-1 and TRBJ2-5, with a tentative D call TRBD2 (7 bases). With 0 bases removed from V and 5 bases from J, the gap between germline ends came to 13 bases. Germline values: CDR1 DFQATT, CDR2 SNEGSKA (reference sequence). The CDR3 spans 14 residues.

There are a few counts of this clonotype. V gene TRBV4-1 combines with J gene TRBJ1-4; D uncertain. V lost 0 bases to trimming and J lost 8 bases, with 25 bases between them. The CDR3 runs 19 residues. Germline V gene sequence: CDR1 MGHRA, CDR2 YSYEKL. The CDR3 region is CASSQDAPSKTPRREKLFF. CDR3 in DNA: TGCGCCAGCAGCCAAGATGCACCATCCAAAACACCAAGAAGAGAAAAACTGTTTTTT.

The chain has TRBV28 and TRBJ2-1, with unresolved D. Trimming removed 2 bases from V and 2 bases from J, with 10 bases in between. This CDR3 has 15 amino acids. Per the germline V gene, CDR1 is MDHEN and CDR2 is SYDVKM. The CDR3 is CASSLAQAPYNEQFF. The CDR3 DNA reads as TGTGCCAGCAGTTTAGCTCAGGCACCCTACAATGAGCAGTTCTTC.

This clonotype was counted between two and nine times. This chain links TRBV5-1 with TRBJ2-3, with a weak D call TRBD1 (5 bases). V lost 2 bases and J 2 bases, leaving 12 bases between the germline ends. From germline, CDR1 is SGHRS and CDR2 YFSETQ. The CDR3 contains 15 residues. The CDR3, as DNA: TGCGCCAGCAGCTTCCAAAGGGGCACCACAGATACGCAGTATTTT. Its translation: CASSFQRGTTDTQYF.

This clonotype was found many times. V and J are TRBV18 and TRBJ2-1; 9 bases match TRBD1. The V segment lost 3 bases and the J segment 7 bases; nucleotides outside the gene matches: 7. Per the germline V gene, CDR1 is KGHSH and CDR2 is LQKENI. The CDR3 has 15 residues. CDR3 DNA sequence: TGTGCCAGCTCACCCGGGACAGGGCATGGGAATGAGCAGTTCTTC. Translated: CASSPGTGHGNEQFF.

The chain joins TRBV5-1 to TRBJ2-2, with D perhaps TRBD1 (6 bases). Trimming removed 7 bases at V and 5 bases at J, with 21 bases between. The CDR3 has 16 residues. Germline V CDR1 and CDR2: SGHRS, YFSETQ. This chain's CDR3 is CASCRDNWLLTGELFF. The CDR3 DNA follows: TGCGCCAGCTGTCGGGACAACTGGTTACTTACCGGGGAGCTGTTTTTT.

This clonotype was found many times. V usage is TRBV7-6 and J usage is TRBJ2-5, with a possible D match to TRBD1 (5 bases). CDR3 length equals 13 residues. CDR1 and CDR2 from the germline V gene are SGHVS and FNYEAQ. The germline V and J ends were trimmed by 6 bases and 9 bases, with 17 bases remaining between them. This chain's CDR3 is CASRMSTEGAQYF. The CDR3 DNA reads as TGTGCCAGCAGAATGTCCACTGAAGGGGCCCAGTACTTC.

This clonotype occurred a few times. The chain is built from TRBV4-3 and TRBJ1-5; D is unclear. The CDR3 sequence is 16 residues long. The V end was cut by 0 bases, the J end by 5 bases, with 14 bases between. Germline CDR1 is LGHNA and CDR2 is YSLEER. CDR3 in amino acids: CASSQDLTVSYQPQHF. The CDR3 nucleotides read TGCGCCAGCAGCCAAGATCTCACAGTCAGCTATCAGCCCCAGCATTTT.

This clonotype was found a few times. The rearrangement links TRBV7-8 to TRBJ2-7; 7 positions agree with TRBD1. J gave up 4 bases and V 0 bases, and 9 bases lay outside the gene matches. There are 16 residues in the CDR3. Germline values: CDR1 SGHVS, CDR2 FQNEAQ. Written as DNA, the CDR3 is TGTGCCAGCAGCTTAGCCCTTGGGACAGAGCTTTACGAGCAGTACTTC. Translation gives CASSLALGTELYEQYF.

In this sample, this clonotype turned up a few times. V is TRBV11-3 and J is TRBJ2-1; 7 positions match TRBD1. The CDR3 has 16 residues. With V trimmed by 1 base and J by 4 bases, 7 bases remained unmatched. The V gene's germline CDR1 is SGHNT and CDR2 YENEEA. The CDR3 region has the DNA TGTGCCAGCAGCTTAGGCCTACAGGGGTGGTACAATGAGCAGTTCTTC. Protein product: CASSLGLQGWYNEQFF.

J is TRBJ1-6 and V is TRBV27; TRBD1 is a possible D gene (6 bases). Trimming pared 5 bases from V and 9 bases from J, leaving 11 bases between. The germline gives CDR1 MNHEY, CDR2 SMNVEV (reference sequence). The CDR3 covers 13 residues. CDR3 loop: CASSPWTASPLHF. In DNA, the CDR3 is TGTGCCAGCAGTCCCTGGACAGCTTCACCCCTCCACTTT.